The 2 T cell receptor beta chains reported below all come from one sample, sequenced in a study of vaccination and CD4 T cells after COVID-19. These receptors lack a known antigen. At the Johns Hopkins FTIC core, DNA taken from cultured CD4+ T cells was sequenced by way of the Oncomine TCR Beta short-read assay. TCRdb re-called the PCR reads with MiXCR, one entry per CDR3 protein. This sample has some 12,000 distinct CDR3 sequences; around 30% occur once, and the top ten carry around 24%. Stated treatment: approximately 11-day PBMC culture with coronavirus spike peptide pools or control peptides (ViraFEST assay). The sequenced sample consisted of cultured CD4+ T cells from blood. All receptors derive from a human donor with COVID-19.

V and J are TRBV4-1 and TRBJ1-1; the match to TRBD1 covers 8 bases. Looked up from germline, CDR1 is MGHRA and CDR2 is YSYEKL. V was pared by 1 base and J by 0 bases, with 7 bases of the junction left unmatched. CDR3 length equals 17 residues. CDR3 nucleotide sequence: TGCGCCAGCAGCCAAGGACAGGGGAATTTGTTGAACACTGAAGCTTTCTTT. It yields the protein CASSQGQGNLLNTEAFF.

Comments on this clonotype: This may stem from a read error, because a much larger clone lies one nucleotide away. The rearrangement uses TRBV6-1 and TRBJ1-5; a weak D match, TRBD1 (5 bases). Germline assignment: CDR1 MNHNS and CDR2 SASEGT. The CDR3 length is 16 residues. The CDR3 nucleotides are TGTGCCAGCAGTCCCAGGACGGGGGGGAGCAATCAGCCCCGGCATTTT. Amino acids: CASSPRTGGSNQPRHF.